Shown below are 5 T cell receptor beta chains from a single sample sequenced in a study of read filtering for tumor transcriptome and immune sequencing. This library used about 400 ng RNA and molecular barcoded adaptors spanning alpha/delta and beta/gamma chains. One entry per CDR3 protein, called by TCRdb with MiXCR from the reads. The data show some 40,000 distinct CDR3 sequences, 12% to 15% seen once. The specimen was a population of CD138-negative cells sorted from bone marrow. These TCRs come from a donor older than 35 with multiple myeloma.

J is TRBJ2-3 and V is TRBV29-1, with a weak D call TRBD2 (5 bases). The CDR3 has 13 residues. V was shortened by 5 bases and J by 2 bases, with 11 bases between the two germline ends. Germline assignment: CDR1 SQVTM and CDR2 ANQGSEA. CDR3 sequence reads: CSVSYGDTDTQYF. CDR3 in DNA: TGCAGCGTTTCTTACGGGGACACAGATACGCAGTATTTT.

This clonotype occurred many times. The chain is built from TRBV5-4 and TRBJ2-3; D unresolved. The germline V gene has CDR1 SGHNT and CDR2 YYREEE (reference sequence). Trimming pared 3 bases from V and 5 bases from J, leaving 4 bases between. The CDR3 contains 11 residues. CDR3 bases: TGTGCCAGCAGCTACAAAGATACGCAGTATTTT. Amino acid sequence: CASSYKDTQYF.

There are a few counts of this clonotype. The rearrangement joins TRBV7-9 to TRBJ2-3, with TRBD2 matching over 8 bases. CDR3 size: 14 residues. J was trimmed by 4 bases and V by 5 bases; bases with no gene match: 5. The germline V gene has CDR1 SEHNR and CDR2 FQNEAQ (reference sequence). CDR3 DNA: TGTGCCAGCAGCCAAACCGGGGGGGCAGATACGCAGTATTTT. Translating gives CASSQTGGADTQYF.

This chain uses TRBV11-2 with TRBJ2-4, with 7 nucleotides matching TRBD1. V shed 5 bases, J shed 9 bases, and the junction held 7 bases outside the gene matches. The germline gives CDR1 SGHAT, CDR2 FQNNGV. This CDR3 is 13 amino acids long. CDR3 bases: TGTGCCAGCAGCGTCGGACAGGCCTTCATTCAGTACTTC. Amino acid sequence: CASSVGQAFIQYF.

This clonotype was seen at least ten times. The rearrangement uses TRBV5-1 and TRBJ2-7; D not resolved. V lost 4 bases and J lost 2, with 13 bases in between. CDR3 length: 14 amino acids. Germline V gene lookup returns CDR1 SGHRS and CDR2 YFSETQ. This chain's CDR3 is CASSLSNSPYEQYF. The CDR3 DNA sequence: TGCGCCAGCAGCCTGTCTAATTCACCCTACGAGCAGTACTTC.